This paragraph covers one T cell receptor (beta chain) sequence. The table came from immunoSEQ multiplex PCR; TCRdb's copy has only in-frame clones and leaves some out. The data contain fewer than 1.6 million clones, approximately 98.5% of them seen just once; the ten biggest clones take up 0.3% to 0.45%. The junction had 6 bases not matched to a gene; V was cut back by 3 bases and J by 5 bases. Per the germline V gene, CDR1 is SGDLS and CDR2 is YYNGEE. The CDR3 has 14 residues. This sample is drawn from a study of shared clonotypes between healthy human individuals. Study-level information: The donor pool was made up of two women and a few men aged 18 to 49.

Sequenced sample: naive CD4+ T cells sorted from blood. Stated subset: CD45RA+ positively selected. The chain recombines TRBV9 with TRBJ2-3; 7 nucleotides agree with TRBD1. The TCR was taken from a man younger than 45 in good health. CDR3 in DNA: TGTGCCAGCAGCGCGGGACAGTTATTAGATACGCAGTATTTT. Amino acids: CASSAGQLLDTQYF.